Reported below is one T cell receptor beta chain. Deletions cut 3 bases from V and 2 bases from J, with 9 bases between. This CDR3 has 14 amino acids. Germline V gives CDR1 SNHLY, CDR2 FYNNEI. The repertoire was sequenced with immunoSEQ multiplex PCR; TCRdb's copy has only in-frame clones and lacks some. The table lists more than 50,000 clones, around 90% of them singletons. The sample is drawn from a study of blood T cell repertoires in COVID-19. The overall study: Material from acute and convalescent COVID-19 was sourced from the United States, Italy and Spain. T cells, B-cell-depleted T cells, or PBMCs supplied cDNA or gDNA.

The TCR comes from a human donor with active COVID-19. The donor label of this sample is uncertain. This sequence joins TRBV2 and TRBJ2-3; D might be TRBD2 (5 bases). The specimen was peripheral blood. For the CDR3, the DNA is TGTGCCAGCAGTGAGAGCGGAAACACAGATACGCAGTATTTT. Its translation: CASSESGNTDTQYF.